This T cell receptor beta chain was retrieved from a study of vaccination effects on CD4 cells after COVID-19. Study-wide findings and caveats: Few convalescent patients were studied, and early post-infection samples were lacking.

Details on this clone: Antigen: not known.

With the ViraFEST assay, the study expanded antigen-specific CD4+ T cells using viral peptide pools, then sequenced them. CD4+ T cell isolation took place after 10 days of culture. It was between March and December 2020 that the person had a SARS-CoV-2 infection confirmed by PCR. Two million PBMC per well received 10 IU/ml IL-2 and approximately 10 ug/ml peptides in culture. Profiled with immunoSEQ multiplex PCR; TCRdb holds only in-frame clones, not every one. In the table there are around 19,000 clones, roughly 74% of which are singletons. With 6 bases clipped from V and 0 bases from J, the junction kept 6 bases outside the gene matches. The germline V gene encodes CDR1 ENHRY and CDR2 SYGVKD. CDR3 length: 17 residues.

The sample was CD4+ T cells from PBMCs cultured with a peptide pool, taken before COVID-19 vaccination. This receptor was taken from a human donor who had a prior SARS-CoV-2 infection. V gene TRBV10-3 combines with J gene TRBJ2-1; 12 positions match TRBD2. CDR3 protein: CAIRRTSGVSSYNEQFF. Written as DNA, the CDR3 is TGTGCCATCAGACGGACTAGCGGGGTAAGCTCCTACAATGAGCAGTTCTTC.